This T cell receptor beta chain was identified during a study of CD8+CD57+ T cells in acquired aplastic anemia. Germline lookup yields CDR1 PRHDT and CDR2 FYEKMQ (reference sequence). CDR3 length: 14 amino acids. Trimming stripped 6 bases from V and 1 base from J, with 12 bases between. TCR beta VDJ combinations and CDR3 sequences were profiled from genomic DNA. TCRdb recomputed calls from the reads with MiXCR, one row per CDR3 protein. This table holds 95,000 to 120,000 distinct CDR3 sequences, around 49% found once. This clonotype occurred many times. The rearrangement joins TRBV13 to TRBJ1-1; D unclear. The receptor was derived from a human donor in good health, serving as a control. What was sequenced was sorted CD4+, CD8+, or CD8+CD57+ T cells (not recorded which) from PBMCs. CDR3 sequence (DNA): TGTGCCAGCAGTGTTCGATACTCGAACACTGAAGCTTTCTTT. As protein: CASSVRYSNTEAFF.